A selection of T cell receptor beta chains follows, all from one sample in a study of shared clonotypes between healthy human individuals. Method: immunoSEQ multiplex PCR; TCRdb's copy keeps in-frame clones and lacks some. The data show 450,000 to 500,000 clones, about 84% seen once. Sequencing used PBMCs. These receptors all come from a woman in her thirties or forties in good health. Some clones in this sample may be carry-over from other donors' samples. Each CDR3 is given with its conserved first and last residue. Fields, in order: clone size, J gene, V gene, CDR3 protein. Size is omitted from some rows. Given values are once, few, many or a class for expanded clones.

abundance: -; j_gene: TRBJ2-7; v_gene: TRBV11-2; CDR3aa: CASSFLRGGGQTYEQYF
abundance: -; j_gene: TRBJ2-1; v_gene: TRBV28; CDR3aa: CASSFRSSSYNEQFF
abundance: -; j_gene: TRBJ2-1; v_gene: TRBV9; CDR3aa: CASSVSGSGNNEQFF
abundance: -; j_gene: TRBJ2-2; v_gene: TRBV10-3; CDR3aa: CAITPGLAGLEGELFF
abundance: -; j_gene: TRBJ2-5; v_gene: TRBV5-1; CDR3aa: CASSLDPGSGAQYF
abundance: -; j_gene: TRBJ2-7; v_gene: TRBV6-5; CDR3aa: CASWDSDVYEQYF
abundance: -; j_gene: TRBJ1-4; v_gene: TRBV5-1; CDR3aa: CASSPGQGWGEKLFF
abundance: few; j_gene: TRBJ2-1; v_gene: TRBV6-6; CDR3aa: CASSYGSNNEQFF
abundance: -; j_gene: TRBJ1-1; v_gene: TRBV6-1; CDR3aa: CASSEEFVGRTNTEAFF
abundance: -; j_gene: TRBJ2-3; v_gene: TRBV29-1; CDR3aa: CSVQGGTDTQYF
abundance: -; j_gene: TRBJ1-3; v_gene: TRBV7-2; CDR3aa: CASSWPGRVGNTIYF
abundance: -; j_gene: TRBJ2-2; v_gene: TRBV2; CDR3aa: CASSELGAGELFF
abundance: -; j_gene: TRBJ2-1; v_gene: TRBV5-4; CDR3aa: CASSFLWGQGGNEQFF
abundance: -; j_gene: TRBJ2-5; v_gene: TRBV7-9; CDR3aa: CASSLSRTGGGMETQYF
abundance: -; j_gene: TRBJ2-3; v_gene: TRBV7-9; CDR3aa: CASSRDRASTDTQYF
abundance: -; j_gene: TRBJ2-7; v_gene: TRBV18; CDR3aa: CASSPGVLAGGGYEQYF
abundance: -; j_gene: TRBJ2-7; v_gene: TRBV19; CDR3aa: CASSTSGRGSYEQYF
abundance: once; j_gene: TRBJ1-2; v_gene: TRBV18; CDR3aa: CASSPPGRYGYTF
abundance: -; j_gene: TRBJ2-7; v_gene: TRBV7-6; CDR3aa: CASSLGAGASYEQYF
abundance: -; j_gene: TRBJ2-1; v_gene: TRBV7-8; CDR3aa: CASSGGSGRTYNEQFF
abundance: -; j_gene: TRBJ2-2; v_gene: TRBV6-5; CDR3aa: CASSRNTGELFF
abundance: few; j_gene: TRBJ2-7; v_gene: TRBV5-1; CDR3aa: CASSFRKQGYEQYF
abundance: -; j_gene: TRBJ1-3; v_gene: TRBV2; CDR3aa: CASSEVRHIGNTIYF
abundance: -; j_gene: TRBJ2-7; v_gene: TRBV30; CDR3aa: CAWIGRNQYEQYF
abundance: -; j_gene: TRBJ2-7; v_gene: TRBV28; CDR3aa: CASSWLDLSYEQYF
abundance: -; j_gene: TRBJ1-1; v_gene: TRBV5-1; CDR3aa: CASREGMNTEAFF
abundance: -; j_gene: TRBJ2-7; v_gene: TRBV4-2; CDR3aa: CASSLRTSDYEQYF
abundance: many; j_gene: TRBJ1-2; v_gene: TRBV5-1; CDR3aa: CASSWNRGPYGYTF
abundance: once; j_gene: TRBJ1-4; v_gene: TRBV7-8; CDR3aa: CASSPYRGLREKLFF
abundance: -; j_gene: TRBJ2-1; v_gene: TRBV30; CDR3aa: CAWSVPGTSGYNEQFF
abundance: -; j_gene: TRBJ2-3; v_gene: TRBV2; CDR3aa: CASSAQRGRSDTQYF
abundance: -; j_gene: TRBJ2-2; v_gene: TRBV7-2; CDR3aa: CASSLSLYTNTGELFF
abundance: -; j_gene: TRBJ2-3; v_gene: TRBV29-1; CDR3aa: CSVDGTSTDTQYF
abundance: -; j_gene: TRBJ1-5; v_gene: TRBV28; CDR3aa: CASSPPGQGFDQPQHF
abundance: -; j_gene: TRBJ2-6; v_gene: TRBV29-1; CDR3aa: CSVDSRGRGGANVLTF
abundance: few; j_gene: TRBJ1-1; v_gene: TRBV2; CDR3aa: CASSDSTEAFF
abundance: -; j_gene: TRBJ2-7; v_gene: TRBV4-2; CDR3aa: CASSQGRGQGAGEQYF
abundance: many; j_gene: TRBJ2-7; v_gene: TRBV7-9; CDR3aa: CASSLAQGGTYEQYF
abundance: -; j_gene: TRBJ2-3; v_gene: TRBV5-4; CDR3aa: CASSFQGEDTQYF
abundance: -; j_gene: TRBJ2-6; v_gene: TRBV13; CDR3aa: CASSIRQPSGANVLTF
abundance: many; j_gene: TRBJ2-2; v_gene: TRBV5-4; CDR3aa: CASSLVHTGELFF
abundance: -; j_gene: TRBJ2-7; v_gene: TRBV6-1; CDR3aa: CASSESGGSYEQYF
abundance: -; j_gene: TRBJ2-1; v_gene: TRBV7-9; CDR3aa: CASRLAGGNEQFF
abundance: -; j_gene: TRBJ2-5; v_gene: TRBV28; CDR3aa: CASSSGTSGRARETQYF
abundance: once; j_gene: TRBJ1-1; v_gene: TRBV19; CDR3aa: CASSTPGQESWNTEAFF
abundance: -; j_gene: TRBJ2-2; v_gene: TRBV2; CDR3aa: CASSDFRVGDTGELFF
abundance: -; j_gene: TRBJ2-7; v_gene: TRBV25-1; CDR3aa: CASSFLRYSPYEQYF
abundance: few; j_gene: TRBJ1-5; v_gene: TRBV7-6; CDR3aa: CASSSELGNGNQPQHF
abundance: once; j_gene: TRBJ2-7; v_gene: TRBV11-2; CDR3aa: CASSPVQGAFYEQYF
abundance: -; j_gene: TRBJ2-7; v_gene: TRBV18; CDR3aa: CASSPASGNPYEQYF
abundance: -; j_gene: TRBJ1-1; v_gene: TRBV14; CDR3aa: CASSQRASAREAFF
abundance: once; j_gene: TRBJ1-3; v_gene: TRBV2; CDR3aa: CASSADSSGNTIYF
abundance: -; j_gene: TRBJ1-5; v_gene: TRBV7-9; CDR3aa: CASSFRESQPQHF
abundance: -; j_gene: TRBJ2-1; v_gene: TRBV27; CDR3aa: CASRQSSYNEQFF
abundance: -; j_gene: TRBJ1-5; v_gene: TRBV6-1; CDR3aa: CASSVGQGQPQHF
abundance: -; j_gene: TRBJ2-5; v_gene: TRBV5-1; CDR3aa: CASSLYRGQETQYF
abundance: -; j_gene: TRBJ1-2; v_gene: TRBV9; CDR3aa: CASSVVGDYGYTF
abundance: -; j_gene: TRBJ2-7; v_gene: TRBV27; CDR3aa: CASSFIGLHSYEQYF